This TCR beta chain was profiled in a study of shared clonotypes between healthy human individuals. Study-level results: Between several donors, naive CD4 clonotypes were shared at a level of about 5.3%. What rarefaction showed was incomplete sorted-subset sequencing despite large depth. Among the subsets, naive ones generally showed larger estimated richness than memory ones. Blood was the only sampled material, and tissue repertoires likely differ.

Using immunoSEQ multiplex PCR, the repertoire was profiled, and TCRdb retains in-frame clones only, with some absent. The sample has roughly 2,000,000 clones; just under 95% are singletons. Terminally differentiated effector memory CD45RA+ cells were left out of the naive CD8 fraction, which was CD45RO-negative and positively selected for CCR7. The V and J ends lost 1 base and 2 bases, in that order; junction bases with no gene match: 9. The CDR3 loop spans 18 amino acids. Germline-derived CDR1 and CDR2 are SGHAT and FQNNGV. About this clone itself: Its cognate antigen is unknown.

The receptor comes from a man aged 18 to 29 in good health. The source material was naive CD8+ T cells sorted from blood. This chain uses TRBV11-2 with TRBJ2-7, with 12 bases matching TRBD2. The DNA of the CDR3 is TGTGCCAGCAGCTTAGGTGCTAGCGGGAGGGCCCTAGCCTACGAGCAGTACTTC. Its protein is CASSLGASGRALAYEQYF.